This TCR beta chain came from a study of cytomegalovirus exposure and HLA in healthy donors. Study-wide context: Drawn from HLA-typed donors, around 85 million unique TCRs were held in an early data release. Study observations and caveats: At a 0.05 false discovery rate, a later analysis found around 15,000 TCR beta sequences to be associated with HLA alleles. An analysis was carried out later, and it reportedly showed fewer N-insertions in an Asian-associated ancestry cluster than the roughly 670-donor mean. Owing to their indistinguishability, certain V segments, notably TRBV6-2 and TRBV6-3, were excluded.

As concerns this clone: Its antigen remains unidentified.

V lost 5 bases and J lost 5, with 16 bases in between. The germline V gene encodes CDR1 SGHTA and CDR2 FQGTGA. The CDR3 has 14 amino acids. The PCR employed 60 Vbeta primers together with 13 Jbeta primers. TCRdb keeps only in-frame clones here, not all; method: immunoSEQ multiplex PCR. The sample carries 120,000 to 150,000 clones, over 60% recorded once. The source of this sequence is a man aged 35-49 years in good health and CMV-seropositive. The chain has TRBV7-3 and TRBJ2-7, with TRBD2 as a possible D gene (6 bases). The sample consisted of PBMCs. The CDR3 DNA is TGTGCCAGCAGCCCCGGCGGGAACTTACACGAGCAGTACTTC. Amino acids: CASSPGGNLHEQYF.